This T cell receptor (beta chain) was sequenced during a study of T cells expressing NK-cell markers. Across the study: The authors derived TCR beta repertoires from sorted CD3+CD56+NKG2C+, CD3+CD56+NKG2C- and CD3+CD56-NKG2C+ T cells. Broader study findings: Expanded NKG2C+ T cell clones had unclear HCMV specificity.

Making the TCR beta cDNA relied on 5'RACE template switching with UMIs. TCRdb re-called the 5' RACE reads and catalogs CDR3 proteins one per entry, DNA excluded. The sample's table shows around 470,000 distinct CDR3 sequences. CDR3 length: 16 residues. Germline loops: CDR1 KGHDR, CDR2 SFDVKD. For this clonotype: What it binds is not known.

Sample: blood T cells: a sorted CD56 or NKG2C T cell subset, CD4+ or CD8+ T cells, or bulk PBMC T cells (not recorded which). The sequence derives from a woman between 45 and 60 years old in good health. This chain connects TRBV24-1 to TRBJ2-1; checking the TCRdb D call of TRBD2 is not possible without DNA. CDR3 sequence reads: CATSDLREGLGYEQFF.